This TCR beta chain was sequenced for a study of siplizumab effects on memory and regulatory T cells. Study-level findings and limits: The majority of clones, roughly 80-97% of proliferating CD4+ or CD8+ clones, lacked an assignable naive or memory phenotype. Contribution to the alloresponse seemed major for naive T cells, which also seemed more diverse than memory cells.

Trimming cost V 2 bases and J 5 bases; bases outside gene matches: 12. The CDR3 is 17 residues long. CDR1 and CDR2 from the germline V gene are SGHTA and FQGNSA. The study assayed some 100,000 TCR templates per sample. Some clones are missing from TCRdb's copy, which holds only in-frame ones; the method was immunoSEQ multiplex PCR. The table has some 100,000 clones, 96% seen once. On this clone: Its cognate antigen is unknown.

V gene TRBV7-2 combines with J gene TRBJ2-1; 7 positions agree with TRBD1. The sample comprised naive CD4+ T cells sorted from blood. This clonotype originated in a human donor in good health. The CDR3 protein is CASSLFRDSPNNNEQFF. CDR3 in DNA: TGTGCCAGCAGCTTATTCAGGGACAGTCCTAATAACAATGAGCAGTTCTTC.